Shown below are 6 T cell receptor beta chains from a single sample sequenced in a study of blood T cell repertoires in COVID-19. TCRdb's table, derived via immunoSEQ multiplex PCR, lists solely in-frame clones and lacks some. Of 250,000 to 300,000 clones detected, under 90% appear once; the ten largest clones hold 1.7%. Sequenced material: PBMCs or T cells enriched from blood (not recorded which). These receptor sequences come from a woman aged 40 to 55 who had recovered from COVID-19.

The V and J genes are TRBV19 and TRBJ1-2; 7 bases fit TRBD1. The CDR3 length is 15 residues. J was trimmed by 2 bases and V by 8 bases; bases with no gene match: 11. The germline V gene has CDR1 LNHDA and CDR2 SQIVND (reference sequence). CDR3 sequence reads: CASLPIRGVNYGYTF. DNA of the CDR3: TGTGCCAGTCTCCCGATCAGGGGGGTAAACTATGGCTACACCTTC.

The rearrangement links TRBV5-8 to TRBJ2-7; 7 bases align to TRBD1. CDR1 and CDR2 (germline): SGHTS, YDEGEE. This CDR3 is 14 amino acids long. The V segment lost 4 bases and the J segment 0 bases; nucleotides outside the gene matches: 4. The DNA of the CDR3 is TGTGCCAGCAGCCCTAGGACAGGCTCCTACGAGCAGTACTTC. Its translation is CASSPRTGSYEQYF.

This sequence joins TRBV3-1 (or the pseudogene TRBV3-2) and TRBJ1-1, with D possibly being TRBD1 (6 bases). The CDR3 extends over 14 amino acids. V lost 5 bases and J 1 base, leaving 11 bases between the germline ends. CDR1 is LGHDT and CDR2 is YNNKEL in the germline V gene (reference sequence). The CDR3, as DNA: TGTGCCAGCAGCTCCAAGGACAGGAACACTGAAGCTTTCTTT. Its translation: CASSSKDRNTEAFF.

CDR3 DNA: TGTGCCAGCAGTGCGGGACAGGGGTGGGAGCAGTACTTC. Translation: CASSAGQGWEQYF. The chain combines TRBV28 with TRBJ2-7; TRBD1 matches 10 bases. The CDR3 spans 13 residues. J gave up 7 bases and V 5 bases, and 5 bases lay outside the gene matches. CDR1 and CDR2 from the germline V gene are MDHEN and SYDVKM. Using reference TRBV28 and TRBJ2-7 for the parts outside the CDR3, the full variable domain is DVKVTQSSRYLVKRTGEKVFLECVQDMDHENMFWYRQDPGLGLRLIYFSYDVKMKEKGDIPEGYSVSREKKERFSLILESASTNQTSMYLCASSAGQGWEQYFGPGTRLTVT.

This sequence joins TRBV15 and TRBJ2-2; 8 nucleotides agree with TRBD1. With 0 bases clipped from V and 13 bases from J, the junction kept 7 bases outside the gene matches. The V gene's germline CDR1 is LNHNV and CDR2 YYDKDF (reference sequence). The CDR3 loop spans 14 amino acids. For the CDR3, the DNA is TGTGCCACCAGCAGAGATCAGGGGGCAAGTACGCTGTTTTTT. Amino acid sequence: CATSRDQGASTLFF.

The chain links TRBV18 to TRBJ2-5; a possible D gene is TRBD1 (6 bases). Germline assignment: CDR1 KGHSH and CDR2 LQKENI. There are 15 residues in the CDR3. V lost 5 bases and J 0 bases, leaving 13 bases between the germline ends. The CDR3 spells CASSLLQGNQETQYF. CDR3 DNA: TGTGCCAGCTCATTACTTCAGGGGAACCAAGAGACCCAGTACTTC.